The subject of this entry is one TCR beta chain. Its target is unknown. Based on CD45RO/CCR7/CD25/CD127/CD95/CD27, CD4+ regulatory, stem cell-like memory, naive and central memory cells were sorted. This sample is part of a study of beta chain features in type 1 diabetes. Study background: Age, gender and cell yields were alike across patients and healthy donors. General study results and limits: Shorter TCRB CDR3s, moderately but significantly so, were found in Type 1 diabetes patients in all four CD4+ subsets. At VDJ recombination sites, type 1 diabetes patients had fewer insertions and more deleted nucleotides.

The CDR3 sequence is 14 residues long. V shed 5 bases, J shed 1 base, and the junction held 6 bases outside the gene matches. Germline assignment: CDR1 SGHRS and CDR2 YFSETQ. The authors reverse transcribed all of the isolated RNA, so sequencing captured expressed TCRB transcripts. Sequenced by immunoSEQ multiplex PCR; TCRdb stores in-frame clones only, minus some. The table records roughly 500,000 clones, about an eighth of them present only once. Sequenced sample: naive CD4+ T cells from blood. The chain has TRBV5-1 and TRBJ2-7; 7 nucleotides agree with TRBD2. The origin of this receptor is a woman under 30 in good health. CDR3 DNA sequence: TGCGCCAGCAGACTTTCTAGCGGATCCTACGAGCAGTACTTC. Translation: CASRLSSGSYEQYF.